Below, one T cell receptor (beta chain) is given with its context. The antigen is unknown. Data came from immunoSEQ multiplex PCR; TCRdb stores just in-frame clones and leaves some out. The data show about 140,000 clones, with roughly 84% seen just once and roughly 4.3% held by the top ten. The CDR3 has 15 residues. The ends were cut back, 2 bases at V and 4 bases at J, with 12 bases in the middle. Germline V gene data show CDR1 as SGHNT and CDR2 as YYREEE (reference sequence). These data belong to a study of T cell responses to AZD1222 COVID-19 vaccine. Study background: Both about-4-week and about-12-week second-dose recipients were combined. The study's findings and limits: Among those given AZD1222, only five or six were seropositive at baseline. It was only after the peak T cell response that any repertoires were sampled. Donors were mostly white British, more females; clonal diversity possibly underestimated.

The chain links TRBV5-4 to TRBJ1-4; D is unresolved. This material consisted of peripheral blood, taken on day 0 of AZD1222 vaccination. The sequence came from an adult in good health. The CDR3 sequence: CASSFYPGSNEKLFF. The CDR3 DNA is TGTGCCAGCAGCTTCTACCCGGGAAGTAATGAAAAACTGTTTTTT.